Below, 10 T cell receptor beta chains from the same sample are listed, as sequenced in a study of Graves' ophthalmopathy and Graves' hyperthyroidism. Scientists amplified the TCR beta CDR3 regions from RNA transcripts. An initial RT-PCR round employing HTBI primers preceded a second-round multiplex PCR. Via MiXCR, TCRdb re-called the multiplex PCR reads, giving one row per CDR3 protein. Of roughly 350,000 distinct CDR3 sequences listed, approximately 18% are singletons. Sequencing was performed on peripheral blood. These receptors all stem from an adult woman with stable Graves' hyperthyroidism.

CDR3 residues: CASKVDRDQPQHF. The CDR3 nucleotides are TGTGCCAGTAAGGTGGATAGGGATCAGCCCCAGCATTTT. The chain joins TRBV19 to TRBJ1-5; D remains unclear. The CDR3 is made up of 13 amino acids. Looked up from germline, CDR1 is LNHDA and CDR2 is SQIVND (reference sequence). Trimming shortened V by 7 bases and J by 5 bases, and 12 bases separated the two germline ends.

This clonotype appeared a few times. V gene TRBV6-1 combines with J gene TRBJ2-7; D is undetermined. The V gene's germline CDR1 is MNHNS and CDR2 SASEGT. The CDR3 length is 12 residues. Trimming removed 7 bases from V and 2 bases from J, with 9 bases in between. CDR3 amino acids: CASTHTTYEQYF. CDR3 bases: TGTGCCAGCACCCACACAACCTACGAGCAGTACTTC.

This clonotype was counted at least ten times. The J gene is TRBJ1-5, the V gene TRBV12-3 or TRBV12-4, with D uncertain. The CDR3 covers 14 residues. Trimming removed 5 bases from V and 0 bases from J, with 8 bases in between. CDR3 sequence reads: CASSVTLSNQPQHF. Written as DNA, the CDR3 is TGTGCCAGCAGTGTAACACTTAGCAATCAGCCCCAGCATTTT.

At least ten counts were recorded for this clonotype. The chain links TRBV4-2 to TRBJ1-6; the D gene is possibly TRBD1 (5 bases). V was shortened by 0 bases and J by 10 bases, with 16 bases between the two germline ends. CDR1 and CDR2 from the germline V gene are LGHNA and YNFKEQ. This CDR3 is built from 16 residues. The CDR3 sequence is CASSQEEGTVGSPLHF. CDR3 nucleotides: TGTGCCAGCAGCCAAGAAGAGGGGACGGTCGGCTCACCCCTCCACTTT.

This clonotype has ten or more counts. V usage is TRBV28 and J usage is TRBJ2-4; a possible D gene is TRBD2 (5 bases). V shed 3 bases and J shed 0 bases, with 12 bases lying between them. CDR1 MDHEN and CDR2 SYDVKM come from the germline V gene. The CDR3 is 16 residues long. The CDR3, as DNA: TGTGCCAGCAGTTTTGGAGGCAGTCTAGCCAAAAACATTCAGTACTTC. Translating gives CASSFGGSLAKNIQYF.

The chain combines TRBV12-3 or TRBV12-4 with TRBJ2-2; 9 nucleotides match TRBD1. Trimming at V came to 6 bases and at J to 6 bases, leaving 5 bases not matched to a gene. The CDR3 runs 14 residues. Written as DNA, the CDR3 is TGTGCCAGCAGCCCACAGGGGGCGGCCGGGGAGCTGTTTTTT. Residues: CASSPQGAAGELFF.

This clonotype has at least ten counts. The CDR3 region has the DNA TGCAGTGCTAGACAGAACGCGAACACCGGGGAGCTGTTTTTT. Protein: CSARQNANTGELFF. V usage is TRBV20-1 and J usage is TRBJ2-2; D is undetermined. Trimming took 2 bases from V and 0 from J, leaving 7 bases between them. This CDR3 is built from 14 residues. CDR1 DFQATT and CDR2 SNEGSKA come from the germline V gene (reference sequence).

This clonotype was detected ten times or more. V usage is TRBV11-3 and J usage is TRBJ2-2; 14 nucleotides match TRBD2. Germline CDR1 reads SGHNT; CDR2 reads YENEEA. The CDR3 covers 19 residues. V dropped 4 bases and J dropped 1; count of bases not matched to a gene: 8. CDR3 amino acids: CASSSTGTSGSLNTGELFF. The CDR3 DNA reads TGTGCCAGCAGCTCTACAGGGACTAGCGGGAGCTTGAACACCGGGGAGCTGTTTTTT.

This sequence joins TRBV12-3 or TRBV12-4 and TRBJ2-5, with 10 bases identical to TRBD2. The CDR3 length is 17 residues. Losses at the gene ends were 1 base for V and 4 bases for J; bases not matched to a gene: 9. CDR3 in DNA: TGTGCCAGCAGTTTAGAGCTCCTAGCGGGAGTCGGAGAGACCCAGTACTTC. Its protein is CASSLELLAGVGETQYF.

Ten or more counts support this clonotype. In DNA, the CDR3 is TGTGCCAGCAGTTTACCGACAGCCTTGGGCTCTAACTATGGCTACACCTTC. Residues: CASSLPTALGSNYGYTF. V and J are TRBV28 and TRBJ1-2, with D perhaps matching TRBD1 (5 bases). The CDR3 has 17 amino acids. Germline V lookup: CDR1 MDHEN, CDR2 SYDVKM. Trimming removed 2 bases at V and 0 bases at J, with 16 bases between.